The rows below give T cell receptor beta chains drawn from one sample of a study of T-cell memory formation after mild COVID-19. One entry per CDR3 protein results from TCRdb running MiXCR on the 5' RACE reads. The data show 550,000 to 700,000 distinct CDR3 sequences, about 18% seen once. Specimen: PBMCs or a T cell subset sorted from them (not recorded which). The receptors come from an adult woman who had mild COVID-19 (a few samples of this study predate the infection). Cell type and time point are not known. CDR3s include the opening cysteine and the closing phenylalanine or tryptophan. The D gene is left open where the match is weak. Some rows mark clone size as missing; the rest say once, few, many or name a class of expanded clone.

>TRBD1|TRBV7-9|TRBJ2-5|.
TGTGCCAGCAGCTTAGATTGGACAGGGAAGGACGAGACCCAGTACTTC
CASSLDWTGKDETQYF
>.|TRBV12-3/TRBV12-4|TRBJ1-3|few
TGTGCCAGCAGTTTAGATTTACACTCTAGAAACACCATATATTTT
CASSLDLHSRNTIYF
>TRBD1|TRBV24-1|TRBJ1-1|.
TGTGCCACCAGTGAGTCTGGACAGGGGGCTTTCTTT
CATSESGQGAFF
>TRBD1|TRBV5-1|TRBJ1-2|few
TGCGCCAGCAGCTTGGCTCCCGGACAGGGAAACGGCTACACCTTC
CASSLAPGQGNGYTF
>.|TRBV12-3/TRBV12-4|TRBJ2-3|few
TGTGCCAGCAGTTTACTCGGGGGCCATAGCACAGATACGCAGTATTTT
CASSLLGGHSTDTQYF
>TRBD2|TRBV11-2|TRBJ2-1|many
TGTGCCAGCAGCTTGTCAACGGGAGGGCCTCGTTCCTATGAGCAGTTCTTC
CASSLSTGGPRSYEQFF
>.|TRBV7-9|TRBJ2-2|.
TGTGCCAGCAGCTTACTCTCTGGGGGCCTAAACACCGGGGAGCTGTTTTTT
CASSLLSGGLNTGELFF
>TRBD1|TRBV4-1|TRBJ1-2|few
TGCGCCAGCAGCCAACCGGGCAGGGGGCCCTATGGCTACACCTTC
CASSQPGRGPYGYTF
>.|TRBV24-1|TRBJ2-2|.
TGTGCCACCAGTGATTACCCCAGTGAGGACACCGGGGAGCTGTTTTTT
CATSDYPSEDTGELFF
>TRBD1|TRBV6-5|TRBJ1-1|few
TGTGCCAGCAGTTACGCGACGGGACAGGGGAACACTGAAGCTTTCTTT
CASSYATGQGNTEAFF
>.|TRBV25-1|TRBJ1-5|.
TGTGCCAGCAGTGAAGAAGATCAGCCCCAGCATTTT
CASSEEDQPQHF
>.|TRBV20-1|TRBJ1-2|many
TGCAGTGCTAGAGCAGGGGAGGCCTTC
CSARAGEAF
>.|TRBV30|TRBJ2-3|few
TGTGCCTGGACACGCCCGACAGGTCGAAGCACAGATACGCAGTATTTT
CAWTRPTGRSTDTQYF
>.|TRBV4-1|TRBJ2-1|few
TGCGCCAGCAGCCAAGAAGTGGGTCCGGGCAATGAGCAGTTCTTC
CASSQEVGPGNEQFF
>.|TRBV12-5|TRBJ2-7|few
TGTGCTAGTGGTTTGGTAACCCATAAAACCTCACCACCACAGGGAATGACCTACGAGCAGTACTTC
CASGLVTHKTSPPQGMTYEQYF
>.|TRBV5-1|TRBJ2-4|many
TGCGCCAGCAGCTTCCCCGGGGACATTCAGTACTTC
CASSFPGDIQYF
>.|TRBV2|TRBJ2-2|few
TGTGCCAGCAGTAAGGGGCCCAACACCGGGGAGCTGTTTTTT
CASSKGPNTGELFF
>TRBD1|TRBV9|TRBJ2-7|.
TGTGCCAGCAGCGTAGGGGACAGCCCCTACGAGCAGTACTTC
CASSVGDSPYEQYF
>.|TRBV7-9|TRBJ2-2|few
TGTGCCAGCAGCTTCGAGGGTCGGAGCGGGGAGCTGTTTTTT
CASSFEGRSGELFF
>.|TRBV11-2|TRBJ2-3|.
TGTGCCAGCAGCCTACTGGGAGCCCCACCAGATACGCAGTATTTT
CASSLLGAPPDTQYF
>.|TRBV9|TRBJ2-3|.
TGTGCCAGCAGCGTAAGTCTGTTGGCGGCTAGCACAGATACGCAGTATTTT
CASSVSLLAASTDTQYF
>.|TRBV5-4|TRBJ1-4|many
TGTGCCAGCAGCTTGGGGCAGAATAATGAAAAACTGTTTTTT
CASSLGQNNEKLFF
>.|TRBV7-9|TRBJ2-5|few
TGTGCCAGCAGACCCCAGGAGCGCCCACGGGGGACCCAGTACTTC
CASRPQERPRGTQYF
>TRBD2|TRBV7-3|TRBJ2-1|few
TGTGCCAGCAGCTTAATAGGCCCGGGTCTAGCGGGGGGCGCGAGAAGGGGGCAGTTCTTC
CASSLIGPGLAGGARRGQFF
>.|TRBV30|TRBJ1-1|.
TGTGCCTGGTCCTTCCGGGCTGAAGCTTTCTTT
CAWSFRAEAFF
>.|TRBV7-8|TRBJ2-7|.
TGTGCCAGCAGCTTAGTGGGAACGACCCACGAGCAGTACTTC
CASSLVGTTHEQYF
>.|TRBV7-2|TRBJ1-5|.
TGTGCCAGCAGCAAACAAACGGCGGGCGATCAGCCCCAGCATTTT
CASSKQTAGDQPQHF
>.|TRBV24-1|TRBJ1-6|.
TGTGCCACCAGTGATTTGGACAGCGGGCATTCACCCCTCCACTTT
CATSDLDSGHSPLHF
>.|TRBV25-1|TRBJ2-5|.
TGTGCCAGCAGTGAATCGGAGACCCAGTACTTC
CASSESETQYF
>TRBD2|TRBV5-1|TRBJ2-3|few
TGCGCCAGCACGACTAGCGGGGGGACCTACACAGATACGCAGTATTTT
CASTTSGGTYTDTQYF
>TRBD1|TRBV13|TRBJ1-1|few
TGTGCCAGCAGCTTTGGGGGACAGGGCGGTCTGAGGGCTTTCTTT
CASSFGGQGGLRAFF
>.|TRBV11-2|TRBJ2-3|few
TGTGCCACCAGGTCCCTCGCTCCAGCAGATACGCAGTATTTT
CATRSLAPADTQYF
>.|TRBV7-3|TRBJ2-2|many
TGTGCCAGCAGCTTAACGAGGATTAGCGCGGCCGGGGAGCTGTTTTTT
CASSLTRISAAGELFF
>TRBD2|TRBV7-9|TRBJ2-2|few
TGTGCCAGCAGCTTATTCATTAGCGGGAGTGACACCGGGGAGCTGTTTTTT
CASSLFISGSDTGELFF
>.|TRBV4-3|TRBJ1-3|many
TGCGCCAGCAGCCAAGATATTCAGTACCCCTCTGGAAACACCATATATTTT
CASSQDIQYPSGNTIYF
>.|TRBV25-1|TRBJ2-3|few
TGTGCCAGCAGTGATAGTGGGCCGGGCACAGATACGCAGTATTTT
CASSDSGPGTDTQYF
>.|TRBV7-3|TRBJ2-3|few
TGTGCCAGCAGCCTTGGACTGGTCACAGATACGCAGTATTTT
CASSLGLVTDTQYF
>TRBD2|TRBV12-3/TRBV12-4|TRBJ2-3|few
TGTGCCAGCAGTTTCAGGACTAGCGGCACAGATACGCAGTATTTT
CASSFRTSGTDTQYF
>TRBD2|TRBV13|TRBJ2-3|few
TGTGCCAGCAGCCACTCAAGGGGACTAGCGGACAGCACAGATACGCAGTATTTT
CASSHSRGLADSTDTQYF
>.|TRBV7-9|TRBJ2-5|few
TGTGCCAGCAGCTTAGCACAGATCCAAGAGACCCAGTACTTC
CASSLAQIQETQYF
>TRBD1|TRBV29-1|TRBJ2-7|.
TGCAGCGTAGCGACAGGGGGCAGCGAGCAGTACTTC
CSVATGGSEQYF